This T cell receptor beta chain was identified in a study of PD-1 blockade in classical Hodgkin lymphoma. Study overall: Patients were given intravenous nivolumab, 3 mg/kg, every 2 weeks. Whole-study findings and limits: Prior to therapy, complete responders displayed diversity much like that of newly diagnosed patients. CD4+ TCR diversity rose significantly by C4D1, and CD8+ TCR diversity did not. Reported findings placed baseline TCR diversity lower in newly diagnosed patients (compared with healthy donors).

Relapse after autologous stem cell transplantation occurred in every patient, and brentuximab vedotin exposure varied. Assay used: immunoSEQ multiplex PCR; TCRdb lists only in-frame clones, some missing. The sample holds around 60,000 clones; 85% to 90% are singletons and the top ten take around 5%. Points on this clone: The target antigen is unknown.

This CDR3 contains 15 residues. Germline CDR1 reads MNHNY; CDR2 reads SVGAGI (reference sequence). The V end was cut by 2 bases, the J end by 8 bases, with 18 bases between. The input for sequencing was peripheral blood mononuclear cells (PBMCs), taken before the second cycle of nivolumab. The source of this sequence is a human donor with classical Hodgkin lymphoma. This chain connects TRBV6-6 to TRBJ1-1, with D possibly TRBD1 on 5 matching bases. The CDR3 bases are TGTGCCAGCAGTTACACAACAGGACGAGTGACAGAAGCTTTCTTT. Residues: CASSYTTGRVTEAFF.